Listed below are T cell receptor beta chains from one sample, sequenced in a study of radiation and T cells in renal cell carcinoma. Here immunoSEQ multiplex PCR was the method, and the copy in TCRdb shows in-frame clones only, minus some. There are around 170,000 clones in the sample; about 88% occur only once, and around 10% lies in the top ten. The sequenced sample was blood, obtained from a patient whose treatment included radiotherapy and nephrectomy. The receptors stem from a woman between 45 and 60 years old with renal cell carcinoma. Both conserved end residues are part of each CDR3. Fields, in order: V gene, D gene, clone size, J gene, CDR3 protein, CDR3 DNA. A D gene is named only where the DNA matches it firmly. Clone size is given for some rows only: seen once, a few or many times, or a class if the clone is expanded.

TRBV6-4	.	.	TRBJ1-1	CASRTTVMNTEAFF	TGTGCCAGCAGGACGACTGTTATGAACACTGAAGCTTTCTTT
TRBV19	TRBD1	.	TRBJ1-1	CATRTVSRGDTEAFF	TGTGCCACCAGGACAGTCAGCAGGGGGGACACTGAAGCTTTCTTT
TRBV6-1	TRBD1	.	TRBJ1-2	CASSEAGDSIYGYTF	TGTGCCAGCAGTGAAGCGGGGGACAGTATCTATGGCTACACCTTC
TRBV29-1	.	.	TRBJ2-1	CSVGYSGDEQFF	TGCAGCGTCGGATACTCAGGGGATGAGCAGTTCTTC
TRBV15	.	.	TRBJ1-4	CATSSVGTVQGEKLFF	TGTGCCACCAGCAGCGTCGGGACGGTCCAGGGTGAAAAACTGTTTTTT
TRBV9	TRBD2	.	TRBJ2-3	CASSVDWASGNTQYF	TGTGCCAGCAGCGTAGACTGGGCTAGCGGAAATACGCAGTATTTT
TRBV5-1	TRBD2	.	TRBJ2-5	CASSPGGQETQYF	TGCGCCAGCAGCCCGGGGGGCCAAGAGACCCAGTACTTC
TRBV19	.	once	TRBJ1-5	CASSITSGVNQPQHF	TGTGCCAGTAGTATAACCTCGGGGGTCAATCAGCCCCAGCATTTT
TRBV4-1	.	once	TRBJ1-2	CASSQPTHPSVGYTF	TGCGCCAGCAGCCAACCGACCCATCCGTCCGTCGGCTACACCTTC
TRBV7-9	.	few	TRBJ2-7	CASSDSGTGRGEQYF	TGTGCCAGCAGCGACTCCGGGACGGGGAGAGGGGAGCAGTACTTC
TRBV6-5	.	once	TRBJ1-1	CASFPRGAMNTEAFF	TGTGCCAGCTTCCCTAGGGGGGCGATGAACACTGAAGCTTTCTTT
TRBV12-2	.	.	TRBJ1-1	CASRSSTENTEAFF	TGTGCAAGTCGCTCCTCGACAGAGAACACTGAAGCTTTCTTT
TRBV6-1	TRBD1	few	TRBJ1-1	CASSEDRGRGEAFF	TGTGCCAGCAGTGAAGACAGGGGGAGGGGTGAAGCTTTCTTT
TRBV10-3	.	.	TRBJ1-2	CAISESGESYGYTF	TGTGCCATCAGTGAGTCTGGGGAGTCATATGGCTACACCTTC
TRBV7-8	.	once	TRBJ1-1	CASSLGGEAFF	TGTGCCAGCAGCTTAGGGGGTGAAGCTTTCTTT
TRBV18	TRBD1	.	TRBJ1-1	CASSPRQGSTEAFF	TGTGCCAGCTCACCCAGACAGGGGTCCACTGAAGCTTTCTTT
TRBV2	TRBD2	.	TRBJ2-1	CASRGLAGGGDNEQFF	TGTGCCAGCAGAGGGCTAGCGGGGGGCGGGGACAATGAGCAGTTCTTC
TRBV9	.	few	TRBJ2-1	CASSVEGQGSMNEQFF	TGTGCCAGCAGCGTAGAGGGGCAGGGCAGCATGAATGAGCAGTTCTTC
TRBV5-4	TRBD1	.	TRBJ2-3	CASSLGSGGTTDTQYF	TGTGCCAGCAGCTTGGGGTCAGGGGGAACCACAGATACGCAGTATTTT
TRBV30	TRBD1	.	TRBJ1-3	CAWSAGQGYPLSGNTIYF	TGTGCCTGGAGTGCGGGACAGGGGTACCCCCTCTCTGGAAACACCATATATTTT
TRBV4-2	.	.	TRBJ1-3	CASSQDLAGAGNTIYF	TGTGCCAGCAGCCAAGATCTTGCAGGAGCTGGAAACACCATATATTTT
TRBV5-8	.	.	TRBJ1-1	CASSRDMNTEAFF	TGTGCCAGCAGCAGGGACATGAACACTGAAGCTTTCTTT
TRBV7-3	TRBD2	.	TRBJ2-3	CASSPGLAGAAGDTQYF	TGTGCCAGCAGCCCCGGACTAGCGGGGGCCGCGGGAGATACGCAGTATTTT
TRBV7-2	.	.	TRBJ1-6	CASSSYPGINSPLHF	TGTGCCAGCAGCTCCTACCCCGGGATTAATTCACCCCTCCACTTT
TRBV6-1	.	.	TRBJ2-4	CASSDLGGQGIQYF	TGTGCCAGCAGTGATTTAGGTGGGCAAGGCATTCAGTACTTC
TRBV29-1	TRBD2	.	TRBJ2-2	CSAGGKNTGELFF	TGCAGCGCGGGGGGAAAGAACACCGGGGAGCTGTTTTTT
TRBV6-1	.	.	TRBJ2-1	CASSETNNEQFF	TGTGCCAGCAGTGAGACGAACAATGAGCAGTTCTTC
TRBV11-2	.	.	TRBJ2-7	CASSLGRRYEQYF	TGTGCCAGCAGCTTGGGACGGAGGTACGAGCAGTACTTC
TRBV19	TRBD1	.	TRBJ1-2	CASRQGASGYTF	TGTGCCAGTAGGCAGGGGGCGAGTGGCTACACCTTC
TRBV5-5	.	.	TRBJ2-7	CASSLSSYEQYF	TGTGCCAGCAGCTTGTCTAGCTACGAGCAGTACTTC
TRBV10-2	.	.	TRBJ1-5	CASSEKRATLRGQPQHF	TGCGCCAGCAGTGAGAAGAGGGCAACTTTAAGGGGTCAGCCCCAGCATTTT
TRBV6-1	TRBD1	once	TRBJ1-6	CASSDRQGSSPLHF	TGTGCCAGCAGTGATCGACAGGGGAGTTCACCCCTCCACTTT
TRBV10-3	.	.	TRBJ2-7	CAISDEGLSSYEQYF	TGTGCCATCAGTGATGAGGGGTTGAGCTCCTACGAGCAGTACTTC
TRBV2	.	.	TRBJ2-1	CASMSTSAKPYNEQFF	TGTGCCAGCATGTCGACAAGCGCCAAACCCTACAATGAGCAGTTCTTC
TRBV5-1	.	.	TRBJ2-2	CASSFTHRSDTGELFF	TGCGCCAGCAGCTTCACCCACCGGTCAGACACCGGGGAGCTGTTTTTT
TRBV2	TRBD2	.	TRBJ2-3	CASTLGLGVTDTQYF	TGTGCCAGCACCCTCGGACTAGGTGTGACAGATACGCAGTATTTT
TRBV5-1	TRBD2	.	TRBJ2-3	CASTPGRGRGGSTDTQYF	TGCGCCAGCACCCCGGGTCGTGGGCGGGGGGGCAGCACAGATACGCAGTATTTT
TRBV7-9	TRBD1	.	TRBJ1-2	CASSASGTGGDGYTF	TGTGCCAGCAGCGCCTCCGGGACAGGGGGGGATGGCTACACCTTC
TRBV6-6	.	.	TRBJ2-2	CASSLPQGTGELFF	TGTGCCAGCAGTCTCCCCCAGGGCACCGGGGAGCTGTTTTTT
TRBV7-2	.	.	TRBJ2-4	CASSLFRVPELAKNIQYF	TGTGCCAGCAGCTTATTTAGAGTCCCGGAACTAGCCAAAAACATTCAGTACTTC
TRBV19	TRBD1	.	TRBJ2-2	CASKQGAGTGELFF	TGTGCCAGTAAGCAGGGGGCTGGTACCGGGGAGCTGTTTTTT
TRBV15	TRBD1	.	TRBJ2-5	CATSTNDRAAETQYF	TGTGCCACCAGCACAAACGACAGGGCGGCGGAGACCCAGTACTTC
TRBV6-1	TRBD2	.	TRBJ2-1	CASSAGLAGYYEQFF	TGTGCCAGCAGTGCCGGGCTAGCGGGGTATTATGAGCAGTTCTTC
TRBV9	TRBD2	.	TRBJ2-1	CASSVSGETYNEQFF	TGTGCCAGCAGCGTCAGCGGGGAAACCTACAATGAGCAGTTCTTC